This TCR beta chain was observed in a study of neurological immune-mediated disorders. Study results and limitations: Because no CDR3 amino acid sequences were shared across subjects by expanded clones, private repertoires were suggested in all groups.

Sorted libraries drew on some 910,000 CD4+ or CD8+ T cells. As to this clonotype: Its cognate antigen is unknown.

Synthesis of cDNA was accomplished via 5'RACE employing 10-nucleotide random UMIs. Each CDR3 protein is one row after TCRdb ran MiXCR on the 5' RACE reads. The sample shows over 15,000 distinct CDR3 sequences, roughly 10% of them seen only once. Trimming shortened V by 7 bases and J by 2 bases, and 15 bases separated the two germline ends. This CDR3 comprises 14 residues. The chain links TRBV12-3 or TRBV12-4 to TRBJ2-7, with TRBD1 as a possible D gene (7 bases). Specimen: CD8+ T cells from blood. The receptor was isolated from a man over 45 in good health. The CDR3 bases are TGTGCCAGCATGGGGGGACAGAGGACCTACGAGCAGTACTTC. Protein sequence: CASMGGQRTYEQYF.